This TCR beta chain was documented in a study of cytomegalovirus exposure and HLA in healthy donors. Amplification used 60 Vbeta primers and 13 Jbeta primers. Produced via immunoSEQ multiplex PCR; TCRdb's table is partial and in-frame only. The top ten hold over 1% of the sample, which has fewer than 250,000 clones, about 84% seen once. Study-level findings and limits: Per published accounts, TCR beta sequences correctly predicted the HLA-A and HLA-B alleles of most subjects. The study labeled 150 or so TCR beta chains cytomegalovirus-associated. A few CMV-associated chains proved CMV antigen-specific in vitro.

Only a few counts were recorded for this clone. Its antigen is still unknown. Healthy individuals who donated bone marrow served as the donors. CDR3 length: 17 residues. V dropped 0 bases and J dropped 0; count of bases not matched to a gene: 1. Germline values: CDR1 ENHRY, CDR2 SYGVKD. The specimen sequenced was PBMCs. This clonotype originated in a human donor in good health. The rearrangement links TRBV10-3 to TRBJ1-4; 10 bases fit TRBD1. The CDR3 DNA is TGTGCCATCAGTGAGTCGGACAGGGGGGCAACTAATGAAAAACTGTTTTTT. Translation: CAISESDRGATNEKLFF.